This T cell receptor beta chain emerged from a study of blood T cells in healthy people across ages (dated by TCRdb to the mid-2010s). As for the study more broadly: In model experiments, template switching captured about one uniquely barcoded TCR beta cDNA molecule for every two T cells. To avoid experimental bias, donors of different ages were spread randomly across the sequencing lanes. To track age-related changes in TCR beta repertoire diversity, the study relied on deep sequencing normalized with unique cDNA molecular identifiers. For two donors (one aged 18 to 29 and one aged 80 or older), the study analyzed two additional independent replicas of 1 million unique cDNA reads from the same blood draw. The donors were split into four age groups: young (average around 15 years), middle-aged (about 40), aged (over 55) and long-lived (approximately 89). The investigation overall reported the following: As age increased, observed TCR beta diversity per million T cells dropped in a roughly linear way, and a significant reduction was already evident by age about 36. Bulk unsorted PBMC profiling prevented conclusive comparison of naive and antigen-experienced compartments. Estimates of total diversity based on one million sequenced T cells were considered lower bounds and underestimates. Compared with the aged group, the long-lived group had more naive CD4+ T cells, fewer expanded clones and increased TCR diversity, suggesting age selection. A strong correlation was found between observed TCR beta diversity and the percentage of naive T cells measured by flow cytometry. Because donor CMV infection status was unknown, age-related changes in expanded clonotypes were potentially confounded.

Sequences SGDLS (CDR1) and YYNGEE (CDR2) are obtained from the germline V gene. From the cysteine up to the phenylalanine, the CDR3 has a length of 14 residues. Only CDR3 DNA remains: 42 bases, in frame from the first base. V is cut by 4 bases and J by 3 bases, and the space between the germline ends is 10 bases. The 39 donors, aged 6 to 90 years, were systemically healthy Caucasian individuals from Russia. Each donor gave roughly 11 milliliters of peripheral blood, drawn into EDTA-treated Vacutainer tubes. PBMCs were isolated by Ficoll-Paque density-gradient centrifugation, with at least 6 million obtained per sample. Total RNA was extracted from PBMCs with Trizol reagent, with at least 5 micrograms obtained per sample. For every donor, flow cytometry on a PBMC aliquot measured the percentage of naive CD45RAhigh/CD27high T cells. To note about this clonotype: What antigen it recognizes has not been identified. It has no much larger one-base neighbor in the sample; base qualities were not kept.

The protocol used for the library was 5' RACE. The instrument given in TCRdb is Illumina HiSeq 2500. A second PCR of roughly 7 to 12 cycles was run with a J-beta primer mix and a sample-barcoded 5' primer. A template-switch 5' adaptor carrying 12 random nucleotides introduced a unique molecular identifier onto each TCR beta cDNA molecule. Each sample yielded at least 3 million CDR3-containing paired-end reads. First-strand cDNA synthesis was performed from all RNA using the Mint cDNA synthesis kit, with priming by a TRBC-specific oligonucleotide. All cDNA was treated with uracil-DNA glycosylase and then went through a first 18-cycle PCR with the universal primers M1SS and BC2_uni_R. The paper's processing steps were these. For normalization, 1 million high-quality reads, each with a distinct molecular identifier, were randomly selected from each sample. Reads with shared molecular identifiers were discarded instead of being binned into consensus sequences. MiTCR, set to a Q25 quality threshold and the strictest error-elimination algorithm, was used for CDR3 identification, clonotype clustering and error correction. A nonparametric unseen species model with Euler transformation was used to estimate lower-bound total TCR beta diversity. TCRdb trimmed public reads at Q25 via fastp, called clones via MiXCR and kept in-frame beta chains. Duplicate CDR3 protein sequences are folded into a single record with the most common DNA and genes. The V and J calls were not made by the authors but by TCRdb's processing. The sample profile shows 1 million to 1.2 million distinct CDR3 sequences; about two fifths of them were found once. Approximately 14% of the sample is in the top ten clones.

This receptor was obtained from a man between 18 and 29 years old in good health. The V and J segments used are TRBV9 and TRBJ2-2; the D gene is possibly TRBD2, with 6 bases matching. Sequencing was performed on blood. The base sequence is TGTGCCAGCAGCAGGAGCGGGTACACCGGGGAGCTGTTTTTT. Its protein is CASSRSGYTGELFF.